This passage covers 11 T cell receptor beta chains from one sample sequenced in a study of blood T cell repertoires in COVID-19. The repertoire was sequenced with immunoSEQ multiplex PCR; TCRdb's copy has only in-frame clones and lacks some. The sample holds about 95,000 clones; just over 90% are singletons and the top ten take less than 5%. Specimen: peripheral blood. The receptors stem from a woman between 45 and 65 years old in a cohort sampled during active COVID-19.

The CDR3 DNA is TGTGCCAGCAGCTTTCTCTACGAGCAGTACTTC. Amino acid sequence: CASSFLYEQYF. V usage is TRBV13 and J usage is TRBJ2-7; D gene uncertain. The CDR3 has 11 residues. V lost 3 bases and J 3 bases, leaving 3 bases between the germline ends. Germline-derived CDR1 and CDR2 are PRHDT and FYEKMQ (reference sequence).

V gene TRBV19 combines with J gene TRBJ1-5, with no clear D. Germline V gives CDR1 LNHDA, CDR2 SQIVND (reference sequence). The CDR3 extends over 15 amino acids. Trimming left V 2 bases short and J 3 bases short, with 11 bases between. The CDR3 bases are TGTGCCAGTAGTATAAATCGGGTTTACAATCAGCCCCAGCATTTT. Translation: CASSINRVYNQPQHF.

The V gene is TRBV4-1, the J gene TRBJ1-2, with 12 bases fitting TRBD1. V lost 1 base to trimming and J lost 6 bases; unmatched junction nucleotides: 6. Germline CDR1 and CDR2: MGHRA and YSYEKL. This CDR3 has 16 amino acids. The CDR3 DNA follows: TGCGCCAGCAGCCAAGCCGGGACAGGGGGCAATCATGGCTACACCTTC. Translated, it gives CASSQAGTGGNHGYTF.

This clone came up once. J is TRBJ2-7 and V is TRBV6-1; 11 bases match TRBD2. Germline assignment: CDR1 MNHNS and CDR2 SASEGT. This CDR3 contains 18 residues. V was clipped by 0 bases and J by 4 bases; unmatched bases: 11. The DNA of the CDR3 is TGTGCCAGCAGTGAAGCCTGGACTAGCGGGTCTTTTATGTACGAGCAGTACTTC. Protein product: CASSEAWTSGSFMYEQYF.

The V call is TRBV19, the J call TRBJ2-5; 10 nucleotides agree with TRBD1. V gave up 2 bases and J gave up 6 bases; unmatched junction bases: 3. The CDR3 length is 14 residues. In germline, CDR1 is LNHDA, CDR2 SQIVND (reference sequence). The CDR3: CASSIRTGGQTQYF. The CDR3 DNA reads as TGTGCCAGTAGTATAAGGACAGGGGGTCAGACCCAGTACTTC. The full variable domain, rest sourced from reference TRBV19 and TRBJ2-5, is DGGITQSPKYLFRKEGQNVTLSCEQNLNHDAMYWYRQDPGQGLRLIYYSQIVNDFQKGDIAEGYSVSREKKESFPLTVTSAQKNPTAFYLCASSIRTGGQTQYFGPGTRLLVL.

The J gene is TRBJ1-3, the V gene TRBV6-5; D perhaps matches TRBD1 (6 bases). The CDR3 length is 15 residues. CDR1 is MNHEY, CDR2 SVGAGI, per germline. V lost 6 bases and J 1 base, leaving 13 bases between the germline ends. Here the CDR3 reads CASSPTGMSGNTIYF. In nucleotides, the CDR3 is TGTGCCAGCAGCCCGACAGGAATGTCTGGAAACACCATATATTTT.

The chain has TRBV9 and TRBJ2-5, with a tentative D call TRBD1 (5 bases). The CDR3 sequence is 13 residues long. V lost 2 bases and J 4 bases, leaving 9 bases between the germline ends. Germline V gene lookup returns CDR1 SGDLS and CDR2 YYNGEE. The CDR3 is CASSVLGRETQYF. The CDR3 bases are TGTGCCAGCAGCGTTTTGGGGCGAGAGACCCAGTACTTC.

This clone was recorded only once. Here the CDR3 reads CASKSGVLSDTQYF. DNA of the CDR3: TGTGCCAGCAAAAGCGGGGTCCTCTCAGATACGCAGTATTTT. The gene calls are TRBV7-2 and TRBJ2-3; 7 bases are a match to TRBD2. The germline gives CDR1 SGHTA, CDR2 FQGNSA. This CDR3 contains 14 residues. With V trimmed by 7 bases and J by 4 bases, 8 bases remained unmatched.

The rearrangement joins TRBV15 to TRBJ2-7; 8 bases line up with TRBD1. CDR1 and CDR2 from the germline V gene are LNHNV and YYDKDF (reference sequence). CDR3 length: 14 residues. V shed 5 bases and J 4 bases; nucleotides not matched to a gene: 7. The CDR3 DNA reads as TGTGCCACCAGCCCCCGGACAGGGCAATACGAGCAGTACTTC. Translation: CATSPRTGQYEQYF.

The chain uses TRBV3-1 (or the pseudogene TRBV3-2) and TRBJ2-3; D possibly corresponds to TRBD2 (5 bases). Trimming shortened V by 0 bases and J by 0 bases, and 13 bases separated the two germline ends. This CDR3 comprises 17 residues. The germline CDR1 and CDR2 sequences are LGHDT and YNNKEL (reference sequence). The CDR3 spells CASSQEATRYSTDTQYF. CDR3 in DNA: TGTGCCAGCAGCCAAGAAGCAACTAGATATAGCACAGATACGCAGTATTTT.

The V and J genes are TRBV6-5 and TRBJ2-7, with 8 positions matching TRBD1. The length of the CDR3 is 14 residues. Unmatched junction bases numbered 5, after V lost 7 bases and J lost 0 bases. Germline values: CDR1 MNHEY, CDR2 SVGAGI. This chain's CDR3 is CASKVTGGSYEQYF. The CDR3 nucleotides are TGTGCCAGCAAAGTCACAGGGGGCTCCTACGAGCAGTACTTC.